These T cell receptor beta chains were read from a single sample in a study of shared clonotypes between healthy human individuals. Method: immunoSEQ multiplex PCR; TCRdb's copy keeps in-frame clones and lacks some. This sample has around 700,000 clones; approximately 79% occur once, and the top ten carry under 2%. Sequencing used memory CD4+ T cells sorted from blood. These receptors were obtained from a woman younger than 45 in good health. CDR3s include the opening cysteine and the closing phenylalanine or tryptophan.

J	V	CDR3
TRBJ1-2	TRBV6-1	CASSAGGSNYGYTF
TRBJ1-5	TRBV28	CASSFYSNQPQHF
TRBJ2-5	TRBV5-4	CASSLGTGGVGETQYF
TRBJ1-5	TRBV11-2	CASSSLGGTDQPQHF
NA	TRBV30	CAWKGGGPYEQYF
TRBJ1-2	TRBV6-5	CASSLGTDVGYTF
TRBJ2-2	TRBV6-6	CASVRTGSTGELFF
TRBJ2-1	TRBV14	CASSHTVGSGASSYNEQFF
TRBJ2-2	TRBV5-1	CASSLATGPGELFF
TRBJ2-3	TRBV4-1	CASSQVVTSGFSDTQYF
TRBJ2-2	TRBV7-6	CASSRTGQNTGELFF
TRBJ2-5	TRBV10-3	CAISESEWETQYF
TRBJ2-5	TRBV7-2	CASSLDLGPRSQYF
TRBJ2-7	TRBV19	CASKGLAGHEQYF
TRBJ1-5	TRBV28	CASSPTGGDQPQHF
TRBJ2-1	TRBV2	CASTFSSSEDEQFF
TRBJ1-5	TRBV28	CASSGAGGAHQPQHF
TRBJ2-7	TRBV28	CASSGTPGYEQYF
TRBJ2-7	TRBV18	CASSPNQVRGRSYEQYF
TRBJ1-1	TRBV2	CASSVGQANTEAFF
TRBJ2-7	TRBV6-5	CASSHDRISYEQYF
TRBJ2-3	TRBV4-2	CASSQDLLNTDTQYF
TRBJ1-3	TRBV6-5	CASSSGQGTGNTIYF
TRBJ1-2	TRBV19	CASSRTGTNYGYTF